Listed below are T cell receptor beta chains from one sample, sequenced in a study of human T cells and chemical hapten exposure. Using its own MiXCR run on the RACE reads, TCRdb lists one record per CDR3 protein. The sample has 84,000 or so distinct CDR3 sequences, 8.5% seen once. Sequenced here: whole blood, sampled in connection with sensitization to the hapten diphenylcyclopropenone (DPC). These receptors all stem from a middle-aged man with alopecia areata. Some clones in this sample may be carry-over from other donors' samples. The CDR3 runs from the conserved cysteine through the conserved F or W. The D gene is left open where the match is weak. Size is omitted from some rows. Given values are once, few, many or a class for expanded clones.

D	V	J	size	DNA	CDR3
.	TRBV28	TRBJ2-3	few	TGTGCCAGCGGCCTAAGGGATACGCAGTATTTT	CASGLRDTQYF
.	TRBV29-1	TRBJ1-1	few	TGCAGCGTTGAAGATTCTCAAGCTTTCTTT	CSVEDSQAFF
.	TRBV19	TRBJ2-6	.	TGTGCCAGTAGCGATACAGGCTCTGGGGCCAACGTCCTGACTTTC	CASSDTGSGANVLTF
.	TRBV24-1	TRBJ2-2	few	TGTGCCACCAGTGACCGGACAGGGAGGGCCGGGGAGCTGTTTTTT	CATSDRTGRAGELFF
.	TRBV29-1	TRBJ1-4	.	TGCAGCGCGTCCGGGGCTAATGAAAAACTGTTTTTT	CSASGANEKLFF
.	TRBV20-1	TRBJ2-7	.	TGCAGTGCGCTTCAGTCCTACGAGCAGTACTTC	CSALQSYEQYF
.	TRBV20-1	TRBJ1-1	many	TGCAGTGCTAGAGACATGAACAAGGGAACTGAAGCTTTCTTT	CSARDMNKGTEAFF
.	TRBV3-1	TRBJ1-1	.	TGTGCCAGCAGCCAAGTGGCACAGATGAACACTGAAGCTTTCTTT	CASSQVAQMNTEAFF
TRBD1	TRBV24-1	TRBJ2-5	.	TGTGCCACCAGTGATTCTCCGGGACAGGCTAAGGAGACCCAGTACTTC	CATSDSPGQAKETQYF
TRBD1	TRBV29-1	TRBJ1-1	many	TGCAGCGTTGAAGGTAGGGGGCAGTTTGAAGCTTTCTTT	CSVEGRGQFEAFF
TRBD2	TRBV6-6	TRBJ2-1	many	TGTGCCAGCAGTTTGACTAGCGGGAGGCTTCATGAGCAGTTCTTC	CASSLTSGRLHEQFF
TRBD2	TRBV14	TRBJ2-3	many	TGTGCCAGCAGCCCGACGGGCGGGAGAGGCACAGATACGCAGTATTTT	CASSPTGGRGTDTQYF
TRBD1	TRBV10-3	TRBJ2-5	once	TGTGCCATCAGTGAGGGGACAGGAGTACAAGAGACCCAGTACTTC	CAISEGTGVQETQYF
.	TRBV9	TRBJ2-2	many	TGTGCCAGCAGCCCCATAACGAACACCGGGGAGCTGTTTTTT	CASSPITNTGELFF
.	TRBV30	TRBJ2-1	few	TGTGCCTTGGGTCTCAATGAGCAGTTCTTC	CALGLNEQFF
TRBD2	TRBV7-3	TRBJ2-3	.	TGTGCCAGCAGCGCCGGGACTAGCGGGAGGAGTGTCGGCACAGATACGCAGTATTTT	CASSAGTSGRSVGTDTQYF
TRBD1	TRBV6-5	TRBJ2-1	many	TGTGCCAGCAGCCGCTACAGGGGTGGGTCCTACAATGAGCAGTTCTTC	CASSRYRGGSYNEQFF
.	TRBV20-1	TRBJ2-7	many	TGCAGTGCTAGTGGGGCCTTTGACGAGCAGTACTTC	CSASGAFDEQYF
.	TRBV6-2/TRBV6-3	TRBJ1-4	many	TGTGCCAGCAGAAATTCAGGGCCACCGACAACTAATGAAAAACTGTTTTTT	CASRNSGPPTTNEKLFF
TRBD2	TRBV12-3/TRBV12-4	TRBJ2-3	.	TGTGCCAGCAGCCGTCCCGCGGGAGGGCCAGATACGCAGTATTTT	CASSRPAGGPDTQYF
TRBD2	TRBV29-1	TRBJ2-3	.	TGCAGCGTTGAAGACCCCGGGACTAGTAGCGCAGATACGCAGTATTTT	CSVEDPGTSSADTQYF
.	TRBV7-6	TRBJ1-6	many	TGTGCCAGCAGCTTAGTTACCGGTCCCGGGAATTCACCCCTCCACTTT	CASSLVTGPGNSPLHF
TRBD2	TRBV28	TRBJ2-5	.	TGTGCCAGCAGTTTGGGACTAGCGGGAGGAGAGACCCAGTACTTC	CASSLGLAGGETQYF
TRBD2	TRBV20-1	TRBJ2-3	many	TGCAGTGCTGCGGGACTAGTTAACGCAGATACGCAGTATTTT	CSAAGLVNADTQYF
.	TRBV5-5	TRBJ1-4	.	TGTGCCAGCAGCTTTGGATGGACTAATGAAAAACTGTTTTTT	CASSFGWTNEKLFF
.	TRBV6-4	TRBJ2-3	many	TGTGCCAGCAGTGACCTGGTTGAAGATACGCAGTATTTT	CASSDLVEDTQYF
.	TRBV20-1	TRBJ1-6	few	TGCAGTGCTTTTACAGGGATAATTTCACCCCTCCACTTT	CSAFTGIISPLHF
TRBD1	TRBV12-3/TRBV12-4	TRBJ1-3	many	TGTGCCAGCAGTTCGGGGGACAGCTCTGGAAACACCATATATTTT	CASSSGDSSGNTIYF
.	TRBV28	TRBJ1-5	many	TGTGCCAGCAGACACCAGGGGATTGGAGGCAATCAGCCCCAGCATTTT	CASRHQGIGGNQPQHF
TRBD1	TRBV7-6	TRBJ2-6	many	TGTGCCAGCAGCTTAGGGCGCTTGGGACAGCGCTCTGGGGCCAACGTCCTGACTTTC	CASSLGRLGQRSGANVLTF
.	TRBV7-2	TRBJ2-4	.	TGTGCCAGCAGTGAACACCCCCTAGGGGAGGTCAAAAACATTCAGTACTTC	CASSEHPLGEVKNIQYF
.	TRBV11-3	TRBJ2-3	.	TGTGCCAGCAGCCCAGCGTCCACAGATACGCAGTATTTT	CASSPASTDTQYF